What follows are 10 T cell receptor beta chains derived from one specimen sequenced in a study of shared clonotypes between healthy human individuals. Terminally differentiated effector memory CD45RA+ cells were excluded from the naive CD8 cells, which were CD45RO-negative and positively selected for CCR7. Sequenced by immunoSEQ multiplex PCR; TCRdb stores in-frame clones only, minus some. The data contain roughly 2 million clones, 85% to 95% of them singletons. The specimen was naive CD8+ T cells sorted from blood. The receptors were sampled from a man aged 18-30 years in good health.

The chain couples TRBV20-1 to TRBJ2-3, with D maybe TRBD2 (6 bases). Per the germline V gene, CDR1 is DFQATT and CDR2 is SNEGSKA (reference sequence). V lost 5 bases, J lost 5 bases, and 8 bases lay in between. The CDR3 has 11 amino acids. The DNA of the CDR3 is TGCAGTGCTGGAGGGGTAGATACGCAGTATTTT. Translation: CSAGGVDTQYF.

As to this clone: The identical CDR3 is also encoded by other nucleotide sequences in the sample. The chain recombines TRBV4-1 with TRBJ2-7; 8 bases line up with TRBD1. CDR3 size: 14 residues. Germline V gene lookup returns CDR1 MGHRA and CDR2 YSYEKL. The V and J ends lost 4 bases and 3 bases, in that order; junction bases with no gene match: 5. CDR3 nucleotides: TGCGCCAGCAGCCCGGGACAGGCTAACTACGAGCAGTACTTC. Protein product: CASSPGQANYEQYF.

The chain employs TRBV30 and TRBJ2-7; the match to TRBD1 covers 12 bases. After removal of 8 bases from V and 2 bases from J, the junction contained 7 bases not matched to a gene. This CDR3 is built from 14 residues. The V gene's germline CDR1 is GTSNPN and CDR2 SVGIG (reference sequence). CDR3 bases: TGTGCCCGGCGGGGACAGGGGGCACCCTACGAGCAGTACTTC. Its translation is CARRGQGAPYEQYF. The whole variable domain, filled in from reference TRBV30 and TRBJ2-7, reads SQTIHQWPATLVQPVGSPLSLECTVEGTSNPNLYWYRQAAGRGLQLLFYSVGIGQISSEVPQNLSASRPQDRQFILSSKKLLLSDSGFYLCARRGQGAPYEQYFGPGTRLTVT.

The chain combines TRBV6-1 with TRBJ1-2; D is possibly TRBD1 (5 bases). V shed 4 bases and J shed 0 bases, with 12 bases lying between them. CDR3 length: 15 amino acids. Germline V gives CDR1 MNHNS, CDR2 SASEGT. The CDR3 coding sequence is TGTGCCAGCAGTGGGGGAGAGACAGCTAACTATGGCTACACCTTC. Amino acids: CASSGGETANYGYTF.

The chain recombines TRBV5-1 with TRBJ1-1; D is unclear. The germline gives CDR1 SGHRS, CDR2 YFSETQ. The CDR3 has 12 amino acids. Trimming removed 2 bases at V and 8 bases at J, with 10 bases between. The CDR3 sequence is CASSFLGKEAFF. The CDR3 bases are TGCGCCAGCAGCTTTTTGGGAAAGGAAGCTTTCTTT.

This clone was seen just once. The V call is TRBV5-1, the J call TRBJ2-4; D gene uncertain. Trimming removed 4 bases from V and 0 bases from J, with 8 bases in between. This CDR3 has 14 residues. Germline V lookup: CDR1 SGHRS, CDR2 YFSETQ. The CDR3 reads CASSDILAKNIQYF. The CDR3 bases are TGCGCCAGCAGCGATATATTAGCCAAAAACATTCAGTACTTC.

The chain employs TRBV27 and TRBJ1-5; possible D gene TRBD1, 5 bases. Germline values: CDR1 MNHEY, CDR2 SMNVEV (reference sequence). The V end was cut by 5 bases, the J end by 4 bases, with 15 bases between. This CDR3 contains 15 residues. CDR3 amino acids: CASSPPDSWNQPQHF. As DNA, the CDR3 is TGTGCCAGCAGTCCCCCCGACAGCTGGAATCAGCCCCAGCATTTT.

The chain has TRBV4-1 and TRBJ2-3; 7 positions match TRBD2. From germline, CDR1 is MGHRA and CDR2 YSYEKL. The CDR3 contains 15 residues. The trim removed 5 bases at V and 3 bases at J, leaving 8 bases unmatched. DNA for the CDR3: TGCGCCAGCAGCTCGGGGGTCGGGGGGACAGATACGCAGTATTTT. Residues: CASSSGVGGTDTQYF.

The V gene is TRBV6-1, the J gene TRBJ2-7; D is possibly TRBD1 (6 bases). The ends were cut back, 4 bases at V and 0 bases at J, with 10 bases in the middle. This CDR3 has 14 residues. CDR1 and CDR2 (germline): MNHNS, SASEGT. The CDR3, as DNA: TGTGCCAGCAGTGCACGGACAGTCTCCTACGAGCAGTACTTC. Translation gives CASSARTVSYEQYF.

CDR3 bases: TGTGCCAGCGTGCATCTCTACGAGCAGTACTTC. It translates to CASVHLYEQYF. This chain connects TRBV27 to TRBJ2-7; D unclear. Trimming took 8 bases from V and 3 from J, leaving 8 bases between them. The CDR3 loop spans 11 amino acids. Germline V gene lookup returns CDR1 MNHEY and CDR2 SMNVEV (reference sequence).